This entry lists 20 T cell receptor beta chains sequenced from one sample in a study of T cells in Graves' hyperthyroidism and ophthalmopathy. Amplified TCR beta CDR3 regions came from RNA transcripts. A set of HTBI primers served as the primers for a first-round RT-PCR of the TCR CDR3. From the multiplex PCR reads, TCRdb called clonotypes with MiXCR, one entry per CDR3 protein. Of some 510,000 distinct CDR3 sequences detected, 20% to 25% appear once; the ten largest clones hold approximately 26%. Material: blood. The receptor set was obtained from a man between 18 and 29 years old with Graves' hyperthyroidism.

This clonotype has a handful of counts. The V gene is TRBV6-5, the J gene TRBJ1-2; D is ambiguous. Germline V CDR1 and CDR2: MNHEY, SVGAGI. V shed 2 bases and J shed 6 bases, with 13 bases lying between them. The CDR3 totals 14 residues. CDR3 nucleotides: TGTGCCAGCAGTTACCCCGAGGCAGTGGATGGCTACACCTTC. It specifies CASSYPEAVDGYTF.

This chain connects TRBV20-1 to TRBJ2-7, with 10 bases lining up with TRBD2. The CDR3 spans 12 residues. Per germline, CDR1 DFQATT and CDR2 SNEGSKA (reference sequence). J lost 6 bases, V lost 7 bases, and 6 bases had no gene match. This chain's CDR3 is CSVRTSGSEQYF. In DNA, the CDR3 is TGCAGTGTTAGGACTAGCGGTAGCGAGCAGTACTTC.

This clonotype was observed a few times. Here the CDR3 DNA reads TGTGCCAGCAGTTCCCACCTGGACATGAACACTGAAGCTTTCTTT. It specifies CASSSHLDMNTEAFF. The chain couples TRBV12-3 or TRBV12-4 to TRBJ1-1, with D possibly being TRBD1 (5 bases). The germline V and J ends were trimmed by 4 bases and 0 bases, with 12 bases remaining between them. The CDR3 is 15 amino acids.

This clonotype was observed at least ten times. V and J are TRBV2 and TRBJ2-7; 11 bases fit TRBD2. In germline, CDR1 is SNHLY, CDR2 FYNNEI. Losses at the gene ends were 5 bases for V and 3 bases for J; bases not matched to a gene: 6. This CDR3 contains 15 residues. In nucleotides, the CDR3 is TGTGCCAGCAGTATTAGCGGGGGGGAAGGCTACGAGCAGTACTTC. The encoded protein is CASSISGGEGYEQYF.

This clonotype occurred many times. CDR3 bases: TGCAGTGCTAGAGGCGTAGCCTACGAGCAGTACTTC. It specifies CSARGVAYEQYF. The genes are TRBV20-1 and TRBJ2-7; no firm D call. Germline V gene lookup returns CDR1 DFQATT and CDR2 SNEGSKA (reference sequence). V was cut by 1 base and J by 2 bases, with 6 bases left in between. The CDR3 loop spans 12 amino acids.

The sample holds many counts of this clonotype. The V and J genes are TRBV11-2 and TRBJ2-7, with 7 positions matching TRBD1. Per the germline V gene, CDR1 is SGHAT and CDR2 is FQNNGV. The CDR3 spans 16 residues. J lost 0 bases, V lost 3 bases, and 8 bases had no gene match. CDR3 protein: CASSFRTGQDSYEQYF. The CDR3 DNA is TGTGCCAGCAGCTTCCGAACAGGACAGGACTCCTACGAGCAGTACTTC.

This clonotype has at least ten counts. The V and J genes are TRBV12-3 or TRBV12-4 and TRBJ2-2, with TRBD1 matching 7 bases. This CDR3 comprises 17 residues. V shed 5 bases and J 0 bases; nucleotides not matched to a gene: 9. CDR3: CASSPRDSLSNTGELFF. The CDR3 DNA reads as TGTGCCAGCAGTCCAAGGGACAGCCTCTCGAACACCGGGGAGCTGTTTTTT.

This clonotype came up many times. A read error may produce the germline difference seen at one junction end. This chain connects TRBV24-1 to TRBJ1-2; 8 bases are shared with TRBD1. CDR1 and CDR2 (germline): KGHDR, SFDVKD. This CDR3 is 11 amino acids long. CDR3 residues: CAARTGSGYTF. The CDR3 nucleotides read TGTGCCGCCAGGACAGGGAGTGGCTACACCTTC.

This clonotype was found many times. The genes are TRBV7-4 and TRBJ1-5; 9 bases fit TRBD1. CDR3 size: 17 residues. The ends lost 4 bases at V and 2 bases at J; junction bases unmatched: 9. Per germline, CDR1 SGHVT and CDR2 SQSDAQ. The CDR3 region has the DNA TGTGCCAGCAGCTCTTCCGGGACAGGGAAAGGCAATCAGCCCCAGCATTTT. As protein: CASSSSGTGKGNQPQHF. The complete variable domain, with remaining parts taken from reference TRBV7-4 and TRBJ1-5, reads GAGVSQSPRYKVAKRGRDVALRCDSISGHVTLYWYRQTLGQGSEVLTYSQSDAQRDKSGRPSGRFSAERPERSVSTLKIQRTEQGDSAVYLCASSSSGTGKGNQPQHFGDGTRLSIL.

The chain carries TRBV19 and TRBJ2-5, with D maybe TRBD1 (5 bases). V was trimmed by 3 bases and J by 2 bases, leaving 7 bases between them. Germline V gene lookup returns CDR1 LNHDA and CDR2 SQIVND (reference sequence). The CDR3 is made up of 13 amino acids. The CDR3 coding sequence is TGTGCCAGTAGTATCGACAGACAAGAGACCCAGTACTTC. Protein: CASSIDRQETQYF.

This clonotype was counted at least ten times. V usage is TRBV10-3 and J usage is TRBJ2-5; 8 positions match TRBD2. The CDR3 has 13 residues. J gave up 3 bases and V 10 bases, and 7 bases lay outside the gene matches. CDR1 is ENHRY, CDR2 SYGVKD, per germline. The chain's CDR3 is CATQGLAEETQYF. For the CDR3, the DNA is TGTGCCACCCAAGGACTAGCCGAAGAGACCCAGTACTTC.

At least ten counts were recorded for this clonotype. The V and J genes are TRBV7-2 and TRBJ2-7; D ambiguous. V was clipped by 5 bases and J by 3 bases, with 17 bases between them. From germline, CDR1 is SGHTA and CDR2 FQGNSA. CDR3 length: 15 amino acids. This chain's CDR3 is CASSPPDTPLYEQYF. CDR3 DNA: TGTGCCAGCAGCCCACCTGACACCCCGCTCTACGAGCAGTACTTC. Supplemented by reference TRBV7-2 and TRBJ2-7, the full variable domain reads GAGVSQSPSNKVTEKGKDVELRCDPISGHTALYWYRQSLGQGLEFLIYFQGNSAPDKSGLPSDRFSAERTGGSVSTLTIQRTQQEDSAVYLCASSPPDTPLYEQYFGPGTRLTVT.

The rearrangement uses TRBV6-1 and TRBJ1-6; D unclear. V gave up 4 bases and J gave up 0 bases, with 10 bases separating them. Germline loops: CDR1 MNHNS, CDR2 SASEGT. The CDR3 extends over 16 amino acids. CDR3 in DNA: TGTGCCAGCAGTGGGCTCAGGAGCTCCTATAATTCACCCCTCCACTTT. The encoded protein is CASSGLRSSYNSPLHF.

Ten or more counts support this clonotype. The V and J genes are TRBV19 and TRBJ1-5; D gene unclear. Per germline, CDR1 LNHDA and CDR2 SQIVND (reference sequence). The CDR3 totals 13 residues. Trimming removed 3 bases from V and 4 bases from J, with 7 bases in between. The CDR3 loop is CASSMSGNQPQHF. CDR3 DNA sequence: TGTGCCAGTAGTATGTCGGGGAATCAGCCCCAGCATTTT.

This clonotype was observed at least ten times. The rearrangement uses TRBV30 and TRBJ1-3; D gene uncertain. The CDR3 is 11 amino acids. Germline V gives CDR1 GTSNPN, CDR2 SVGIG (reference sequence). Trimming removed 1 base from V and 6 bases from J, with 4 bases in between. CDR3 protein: CAWSAENTIYF. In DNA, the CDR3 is TGTGCCTGGAGTGCTGAAAACACCATATATTTT.

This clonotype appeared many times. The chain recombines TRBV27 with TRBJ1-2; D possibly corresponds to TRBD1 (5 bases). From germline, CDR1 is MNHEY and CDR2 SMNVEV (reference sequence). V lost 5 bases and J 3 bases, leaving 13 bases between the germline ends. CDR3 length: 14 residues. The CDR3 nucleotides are TGTGCCAGCAGTAAGGGACGGGACTACTATGGCTACACCTTC. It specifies CASSKGRDYYGYTF.

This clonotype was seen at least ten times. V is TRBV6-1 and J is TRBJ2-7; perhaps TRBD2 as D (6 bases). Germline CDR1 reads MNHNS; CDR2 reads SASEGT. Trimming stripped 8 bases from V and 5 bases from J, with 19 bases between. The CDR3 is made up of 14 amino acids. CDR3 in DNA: TGTGCCAGCTCGAGGGACTTCGGGAGCGACGAGCAGTACTTC. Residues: CASSRDFGSDEQYF.

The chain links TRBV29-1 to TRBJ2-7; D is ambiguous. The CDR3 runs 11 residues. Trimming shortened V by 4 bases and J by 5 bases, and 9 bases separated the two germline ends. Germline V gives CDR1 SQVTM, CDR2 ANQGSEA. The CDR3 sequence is CSVVLGNEQYF. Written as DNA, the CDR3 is TGCAGCGTTGTTTTGGGAAACGAGCAGTACTTC.

The CDR3 reads CAWRGGTGAAGELFF. The CDR3, as DNA: TGTGCCTGGAGGGGCGGGACAGGGGCCGCCGGGGAGCTGTTTTTT. The V and J genes are TRBV30 and TRBJ2-2; 10 nucleotides match TRBD1. From germline, CDR1 is GTSNPN and CDR2 SVGIG (reference sequence). J gave up 6 bases and V 3 bases, and 7 bases lay outside the gene matches. CDR3 length: 15 amino acids.

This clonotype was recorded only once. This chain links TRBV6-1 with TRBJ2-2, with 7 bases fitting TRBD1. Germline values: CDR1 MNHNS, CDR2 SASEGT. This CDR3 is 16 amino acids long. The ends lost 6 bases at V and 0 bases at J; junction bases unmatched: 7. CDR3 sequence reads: CASRPRGGANTGELFF. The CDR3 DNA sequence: TGTGCCAGCAGACCCCGAGGGGGCGCGAACACCGGGGAGCTGTTTTTT.